These T cell receptor beta chains were read from a single sample in a study of blood T cell repertoires in COVID-19. Clones were read by immunoSEQ multiplex PCR, and TCRdb kept only the in-frame ones, dropping some. The repertoire includes hundreds of thousands of clones, 85% to 90% of them detected once, and roughly 4% sits in the top ten. The sequencing sample was made of peripheral blood. These receptors were obtained from a young woman with acute or convalescent COVID-19. CDR3s include the opening cysteine and the closing phenylalanine or tryptophan. D genes are given only for firm matches. Clone sizes are given selectively: once, few, many, or a class where the clone is expanded.

TRBD1	TRBJ1-6	TRBV10-3	-	CAISDPGQGLPPLHF	TGTGCCATCAGTGACCCGGGACAGGGACTGCCACCCCTCCACTTT
-	TRBJ2-2	TRBV5-1	-	CASSLIAGPNTGELFF	TGCGCCAGCAGCTTAATTGCGGGGCCGAACACCGGGGAGCTGTTTTTT
-	TRBJ1-3	TRBV5-1	-	CASSPRSGNTIYF	TGCGCCAGCAGCCCCCGGAGTGGAAACACCATATATTTT
TRBD2	TRBJ2-3	TRBV7-3	once	CASSFAGGSTDTQYF	TGTGCCAGCAGCTTTGCGGGGGGAAGCACAGATACGCAGTATTTT
TRBD1	TRBJ1-5	TRBV19	-	CASSIAAGGSTYQPQHF	TGTGCCAGTAGTATAGCCGCAGGGGGGTCCACTTATCAGCCCCAGCATTTT
-	TRBJ1-1	TRBV24-1	-	CATSDSGGGLAFF	TGTGCCACCAGTGATTCTGGGGGGGGGCTGGCTTTCTTT
TRBD2	TRBJ2-7	TRBV27	-	CASSIRTSYEQYF	TGTGCCAGCAGTATCAGGACTAGCTACGAGCAGTACTTC
-	TRBJ2-1	TRBV19	-	CASSGPYNEQFF	TGTGCCAGTAGTGGGCCCTACAATGAGCAGTTCTTC
TRBD2	TRBJ2-7	TRBV19	-	CASSERTSGGFYEQYF	TGTGCCAGTAGTGAACGGACTAGCGGGGGATTTTACGAGCAGTACTTC
-	TRBJ1-3	TRBV11-2	-	CASSPRDTISSGNTIYF	TGTGCCAGCAGCCCGAGGGACACTATCAGCTCTGGAAACACCATATATTTT
TRBD2	TRBJ2-2	TRBV24-1	-	CATSDRSSGGNYANTGELFF	TGTGCCACCAGTGATAGGTCTAGCGGGGGGAACTACGCGAACACCGGGGAGCTGTTTTTT
TRBD1	TRBJ1-1	TRBV5-1	-	CASSLQGAGIVTEAFF	TGCGCCAGCAGCTTACAGGGGGCCGGGATTGTCACTGAAGCTTTCTTT
-	TRBJ2-1	TRBV7-9	-	CASVGEGYNEQFF	TGTGCCAGCGTCGGCGAGGGCTACAATGAGCAGTTCTTC
-	TRBJ2-5	TRBV5-6	-	CASSPSGKAAQYF	TGTGCCAGCAGCCCAAGTGGGAAAGCGGCCCAGTACTTC
-	TRBJ2-7	TRBV27	-	CASSLRQAAYEQYF	TGTGCCAGCAGTCTACGGCAGGCTGCCTACGAGCAGTACTTC
-	TRBJ2-6	TRBV5-1	-	CASSTWTGSSGANVLTF	TGCGCCAGCAGCACCTGGACGGGGAGCTCTGGGGCCAACGTCCTGACTTTC
-	TRBJ1-2	TRBV5-1	-	CASSSQDRSGYTF	TGCGCCAGCAGCTCGCAAGACAGGTCGGGCTACACCTTC
TRBD1	TRBJ1-5	TRBV18	-	CASSPDRAGNQPQHF	TGTGCCAGCTCACCCGACAGGGCCGGCAATCAGCCCCAGCATTTT
TRBD1	TRBJ2-7	TRBV19	-	CASSFRQGSYEQYF	TGTGCCAGTAGTTTCCGACAGGGATCCTACGAGCAGTACTTC
-	TRBJ2-7	TRBV7-9	once	CASSLGGGDEQYF	TGTGCCAGCAGCTTGGGGGGAGGCGACGAGCAGTACTTC
TRBD1	TRBJ1-2	TRBV5-4	-	CASSFLRDRFYTF	TGTGCCAGCAGCTTTCTACGGGACAGGTTTTACACCTTC
-	TRBJ2-5	TRBV10-3	few	CAISEGRGIQETQYF	TGTGCCATCAGTGAGGGGAGAGGGATACAAGAGACCCAGTACTTC
TRBD1	TRBJ1-2	TRBV28	few	CASSLPDMTGAGYTF	TGTGCCAGCAGTTTACCGGATATGACAGGGGCTGGCTACACCTTC
-	TRBJ2-1	TRBV7-9	-	CASSLQGTLQFF	TGTGCCAGCAGCCTTCAAGGGACTTTGCAGTTCTTC
TRBD1	TRBJ1-2	TRBV7-9	-	CASSSPGQADYGYTF	TGTGCCAGCAGCTCCCCGGGACAGGCAGACTATGGCTACACCTTC
TRBD1	TRBJ2-2	TRBV2	once	CANARDSLNTGELFF	TGTGCCAACGCTAGGGACAGCCTAAACACCGGGGAGCTGTTTTTT